This T cell receptor beta chain was observed in a study of CD8 T cells in ankylosing spondylitis. Study-level points and caveats: A number of the motif variants had already been described in reactive arthritis synovial fluid and blood. Eight or nine highly homologous variants made up a TCR beta motif that seemed to typify ankylosing spondylitis blood.

Germline-derived CDR1 and CDR2 are DFQATT and SNEGSKA (reference sequence). The CDR3 extends over 13 amino acids. V was shortened by 6 bases and J by 9 bases, with 15 bases between the two germline ends. This clonotype was found many times. Its antigen is not known. MiXCR, applied by TCRdb to the 5' RACE reads, yields one record per CDR3 protein. Of 200,000 to 250,000 distinct CDR3 sequences listed, about 10% are singletons. The clonotype was recovered from a male donor with ankylosing spondylitis or in good health (not recorded which). Sequenced input: blood, either unsorted or a sorted T cell fraction (not recorded which). The chain couples TRBV20-1 to TRBJ1-6, with D hard to call. The CDR3 sequence: CSAVQGPFSPLHF. CDR3 nucleotide sequence: TGCAGTGCAGTACAAGGCCCTTTTTCACCCCTCCACTTT.